What follows are 20 T cell receptor beta chains derived from one specimen sequenced in a study of CD4+ T cells in melanoma. Here immunoSEQ multiplex PCR was the method, and the copy in TCRdb shows in-frame clones only, minus some. The sample has nearly 50,000 clones; about 91% are singletons. Sequences were obtained from peripheral blood. These receptors were collected from a human donor with melanoma.

The V call is TRBV9, the J call TRBJ2-2; 8 nucleotides match TRBD1. Trimming took 0 bases from V and 4 from J; bases not matched to a gene: 14. Germline CDR1 SGDLS, CDR2 YYNGEE. The CDR3 sequence is 19 residues long. The CDR3 sequence is CASSVAKPWVQGATGELFF. The CDR3, as DNA: TGTGCCAGCAGCGTAGCGAAACCCTGGGTGCAGGGGGCCACCGGGGAGCTGTTTTTT.

The chain links TRBV7-9 to TRBJ1-1, with 10 bases lining up with TRBD1. Germline assignment: CDR1 SEHNR and CDR2 FQNEAQ (reference sequence). This CDR3 has 16 amino acids. The V and J ends lost 5 bases and 3 bases, in that order; junction bases with no gene match: 9. As DNA, the CDR3 is TGTGCCAGCAGCGGAGACAGGGGGCGCACGGACACTGAAGCTTTCTTT. This sequence encodes CASSGDRGRTDTEAFF.

The J gene is TRBJ1-2, the V gene TRBV19, with a tentative D call TRBD1 (6 bases). V lost 6 bases to trimming and J lost 12 bases, with 20 bases between them. CDR3 length equals 13 residues. Germline V gives CDR1 LNHDA, CDR2 SQIVND (reference sequence). CDR3 residues: CASSRDNSWGHTF. In nucleotides, the CDR3 is TGTGCCAGTAGCCGGGACAATTCTTGGGGCCACACCTTC.

J is TRBJ1-5 and V is TRBV30; D might be TRBD1 (5 bases). The germline V gene encodes CDR1 GTSNPN and CDR2 SVGIG (reference sequence). The CDR3 has 14 amino acids. V dropped 1 base and J dropped 6 bases, with 13 bases sitting between them. In DNA form, the CDR3 reads TGTGCCTGGAGTGGGACATCAAGGGGTCAGCCCCAGCATTTT. Translating gives CAWSGTSRGQPQHF.

The rearrangement joins TRBV6-6 to TRBJ1-1; 9 bases map to TRBD1. Germline V gene data show CDR1 as MNHNY and CDR2 as SVGAGI (reference sequence). V lost 1 base to trimming and J lost 6 bases; unmatched junction nucleotides: 6. The CDR3 contains 15 residues. CDR3 sequence: CASSYLGQGKAEAFF. CDR3 DNA sequence: TGTGCCAGCAGTTACTTGGGACAGGGTAAGGCTGAAGCTTTCTTT.

This clone was seen a few times. The chain combines TRBV27 with TRBJ1-1; D unclear. The CDR3 runs 14 residues. Germline CDR1 MNHEY, CDR2 SMNVEV (reference sequence). V lost 3 bases, J lost 5 bases, and 13 bases lay in between. CDR3 nucleotide sequence: TGTGCCAGCAGTTTTTCCCCGGGTCGGACTGAAGCTTTCTTT. It translates to CASSFSPGRTEAFF.

This chain connects TRBV7-9 to TRBJ2-3; D not certain. In germline, CDR1 is SEHNR, CDR2 FQNEAQ (reference sequence). V lost 1 base and J 0 bases, leaving 5 bases between the germline ends. This CDR3 region has 14 residues. CDR3 sequence reads: CASSLGYSTDTQYF. The CDR3 coding sequence is TGTGCCAGCAGCTTAGGATACAGCACAGATACGCAGTATTTT.

The chain joins TRBV30 to TRBJ2-3; a weak D match, TRBD2 (6 bases). CDR1 and CDR2 from the germline V gene are GTSNPN and SVGIG (reference sequence). V lost 5 bases and J lost 2, with 14 bases in between. This CDR3 has 14 amino acids. The CDR3 DNA reads as TGTGCCTGGGCTGCGGGCGGGGACACAGATACGCAGTATTTT. It is translated as CAWAAGGDTDTQYF.

This chain connects TRBV7-2 to TRBJ2-7; TRBD2 is a possible D gene (5 bases). The V and J ends lost 2 bases and 4 bases respectively, with 15 bases between them. CDR3 length equals 15 residues. CDR1 is SGHTA, CDR2 FQGNSA, per germline. The CDR3 spells CASSLSVLAGYEQYF. The CDR3 region has the DNA TGTGCCAGCAGCTTATCTGTGTTGGCGGGTTACGAGCAGTACTTC.

Written as DNA, the CDR3 is TGCAGCGTTGGACAGGGGTTAGGAGAGACCCAGTACTTC. Protein: CSVGQGLGETQYF. The V gene is TRBV29-1, the J gene TRBJ2-5; 8 bases agree with TRBD1. V shed 4 bases and J 4 bases; nucleotides not matched to a gene: 5. Per the germline V gene, CDR1 is SQVTM and CDR2 is ANQGSEA. The CDR3 runs to 13 residues. Full variable domain (outside the CDR3, taken from reference TRBV29-1 and TRBJ2-5): SAVISQKPSRDICQRGTSLTIQCQVDSQVTMMFWYRQQPGQSLTLIATANQGSEATYESGFVIDKFPISRPNLTFSTLTVSNMSPEDSSIYLCSVGQGLGETQYFGPGTRLLVL.

This chain links TRBV27 with TRBJ2-5; D is possibly TRBD1 (5 bases). The J call may not be correct, given that the DNA end is closer to TRBJ2-7. This CDR3 comprises 14 residues. Germline V gene data show CDR1 as MNHEY and CDR2 as SMNVEV (reference sequence). DNA for the CDR3: TGTGCCAGCAGTGAAGACAGAATAGGGATCGAGCAGTACTTC. Its translation is CASSEDRIGIEQYF.

This clone was seen a handful of times. The chain links TRBV6-1 to TRBJ2-7; 8 bases map to TRBD2. Germline CDR1 MNHNS, CDR2 SASEGT. The CDR3 extends over 15 amino acids. V was pared by 2 bases and J by 2 bases, with 5 bases of the junction left unmatched. The CDR3 sequence: CASSEIPRGAYEQYF. For the CDR3, the DNA is TGTGCCAGCAGTGAAATTCCGCGGGGGGCCTACGAGCAGTACTTC.

The chain couples TRBV4-3 to TRBJ2-7; tentatively, D is TRBD2 (5 bases). Germline V gene data show CDR1 as LGHNA and CDR2 as YSLEER. Trimming took 0 bases from V and 3 from J, leaving 9 bases between them. This CDR3 comprises 14 residues. The CDR3 bases are TGCGCCAGCAGCCAAGATGGCGGGTTCTACGAGCAGTACTTC. This encodes CASSQDGGFYEQYF.

The rearrangement joins TRBV7-8 to TRBJ1-5, with D maybe TRBD1 (5 bases). This CDR3 spans 15 amino acids. Trimming removed 5 bases from V and 4 bases from J, with 15 bases in between. The germline CDR1 and CDR2 sequences are SGHVS and FQNEAQ. The CDR3 DNA is TGTGCCAGCAGCACCACAGGCGCCCCGAATCAGCCCCAGCATTTT. Translation: CASSTTGAPNQPQHF. The full variable domain, its missing parts supplied by reference TRBV7-8 and TRBJ1-5, is GAGVSQSPRYKVAKRGQDVALRCDPISGHVSLFWYQQALGQGPEFLTYFQNEAQLDKSGLPSDRFFAERPEGSVSTLKIQRTQQEDSAVYLCASSTTGAPNQPQHFGDGTRLSIL.

The rearrangement joins TRBV27 to TRBJ1-1; D unclear. V lost 0 bases, J lost 2 bases, and 13 bases lay in between. The CDR3 consists of 16 residues. CDR1 is MNHEY and CDR2 is SMNVEV in the germline V gene (reference sequence). The CDR3, as DNA: TGTGCCAGCAGTTTATCGGCCCTCCTGAGTAACACTGAAGCTTTCTTT. Its protein is CASSLSALLSNTEAFF.

This sequence joins TRBV6-6 and TRBJ1-5, with D maybe TRBD1 (5 bases). The CDR3 extends over 15 amino acids. Germline CDR1 is MNHNY and CDR2 is SVGAGI (reference sequence). Deletions cut 1 base from V and 5 bases from J, with 12 bases between. The CDR3 DNA sequence: TGTGCCAGCAGTTACTTGGGACTGCCTGATCAGCCCCAGCATTTT. Translation: CASSYLGLPDQPQHF.

This clone appeared a single time. V gene TRBV5-1 combines with J gene TRBJ1-1; D is ambiguous. Germline lookup yields CDR1 SGHRS and CDR2 YFSETQ. Trimming took 3 bases from V and 0 from J, leaving 12 bases between them. The CDR3 is 15 amino acids. CDR3 residues: CASSSDGRMNTEAFF. CDR3 sequence (DNA): TGCGCCAGCAGCTCTGACGGACGGATGAACACTGAAGCTTTCTTT.

The chain uses TRBV30 and TRBJ1-2, with 9 bases lining up with TRBD1. CDR1 GTSNPN and CDR2 SVGIG come from the germline V gene (reference sequence). The CDR3 spans 15 residues. V trimming: 5 bases; J trimming: 4 bases; junction bases outside the gene matches: 11. The CDR3 DNA reads as TGTGCCTGGTCCGGGACAGGGACGAGGATCTATGGCTACACCTTC. Translating gives CAWSGTGTRIYGYTF.

This clone came up once. This chain links TRBV5-1 with TRBJ1-3, with D uncertain. The CDR3 extends over 15 amino acids. Germline CDR1 is SGHRS and CDR2 is YFSETQ. Trimming took 6 bases from V and 4 from J, leaving 17 bases between them. The CDR3 coding sequence is TGCGCCAGCACCCCGGCGGAATGGGGAGGAAACACCATATATTTT. It codes for CASTPAEWGGNTIYF.

The chain couples TRBV19 to TRBJ2-7; 8 bases are shared with TRBD1. From germline, CDR1 is LNHDA and CDR2 SQIVND (reference sequence). J lost 3 bases, V lost 3 bases, and 4 bases had no gene match. CDR3 length equals 14 residues. The CDR3 sequence: CASSIRQGSYEQYF. CDR3 DNA: TGTGCCAGTAGTATTAGACAGGGGAGCTACGAGCAGTACTTC.